Following are 28 T cell receptor beta chains from one sample sequenced in a study of B cell selection in AIRE deficiency (dated by TCRdb to between 2017 and 2020). Libraries were constructed by the immunoSEQ multiplex PCR assay. What TCRdb holds here is the immuneACCESS table cut down to in-frame rearrangements. Part of the clones is not present; checked against another copy, under half of the missing clones reflect an unresolved V gene, and the others are unexplained. This sample holds 20,000 to 25,000 clones; about 95% were observed only once. Jointly, the top ten make up around 2% of the sample. Regulatory T cells were sorted as cells that were CD4+CD25hiCD127low/negative. The sequenced sample was Tregs sorted from PBMCs. Receptors were obtained from a human donor with AIRE deficiency.

The rearrangement uses TRBV11-3 and TRBJ1-2, with D uncertain. Trimming stripped 0 bases from V and 7 bases from J, with 9 bases between. The V gene's germline CDR1 is SGHNT and CDR2 YENEEA. The CDR3 covers 13 residues. CDR3 DNA sequence: TGTGCCAGCAGCTTAGATGACGGCTTTGGCTACACCTTC. Its translation is CASSLDDGFGYTF.

The CDR3 DNA is TGCAGCGCCCAGGGGAGTGGAGAAAAACTGTTTTTT. Translation: CSAQGSGEKLFF. The gene calls are TRBV29-1 and TRBJ1-4; D may be TRBD1 (6 bases). CDR1 is SQVTM and CDR2 is ANQGSEA in the germline V gene. V dropped 7 bases and J dropped 8 bases, with 14 bases sitting between them. CDR3 length equals 12 residues.

The chain carries TRBV5-4 and TRBJ1-1; D is possibly TRBD1 (5 bases). The CDR3 sequence is 16 residues long. Per the germline V gene, CDR1 is SGHNT and CDR2 is YYREEE (reference sequence). V lost 4 bases and J lost 3, with 19 bases in between. CDR3 protein: CASSHRGMMIDTEAFF. The CDR3 nucleotides read TGTGCCAGCAGCCATAGGGGCATGATGATAGACACTGAAGCTTTCTTT. Full variable domain (missing parts from reference TRBV5-4 and TRBJ1-1): ETGVTQSPTHLIKTRGQQVTLRCSSQSGHNTVSWYQQALGQGPQFIFQYYREEENGRGNFPPRFSGLQFPNYSSELNVNALELDDSALYLCASSHRGMMIDTEAFFGQGTRLTVV.

J is TRBJ2-2 and V is TRBV10-3; D may match TRBD1 or TRBD2 (5 bases each). V gave up 10 bases and J gave up 7 bases, with 16 bases separating them. Germline CDR1 ENHRY, CDR2 SYGVKD. The CDR3 consists of 13 residues. CDR3 DNA: TGTGCCACTTCCGGGACGGGTAGCGGGGAGCTGTTTTTT. Its translation: CATSGTGSGELFF.

The CDR3: CASSFQRSDEQFF. CDR3 DNA sequence: TGCGCCAGCAGCTTCCAGAGATCCGATGAGCAGTTCTTC. The chain combines TRBV4-3 with TRBJ2-1, with D uncertain. There are 13 residues in the CDR3. Trimming stripped 5 bases from V and 8 bases from J, with 13 bases between. Per germline, CDR1 LGHNA and CDR2 YSLEER.

This rearrangement joins TRBV18 to TRBJ1-3, with 7 bases fitting TRBD1. V was pared by 1 base and J by 0 bases, with 0 bases of the junction left unmatched. CDR3 size: 15 residues. Germline V lookup: CDR1 KGHSH, CDR2 LQKENI. CDR3 nucleotide sequence: TGTGCCAGCTCACCACGGACAGGCTCTGGAAACACCATATATTTT. Residues: CASSPRTGSGNTIYF.

The chain recombines TRBV7-9 with TRBJ2-6, with D perhaps TRBD2 (5 bases). The CDR3 loop spans 18 amino acids. V was cut by 5 bases and J by 2 bases, with 19 bases left in between. The germline gives CDR1 SEHNR, CDR2 FQNEAQ (reference sequence). The CDR3 loop is CASSQSPPRGAGANVLTF. The CDR3 DNA follows: TGTGCCAGCAGCCAATCCCCCCCCCGGGGTGCTGGGGCCAACGTCCTGACTTTC.

The V and J genes are TRBV28 and TRBJ1-5; D is unclear. The CDR3 covers 11 residues. In germline, CDR1 is MDHEN, CDR2 SYDVKM. Trimming removed 5 bases from V and 4 bases from J, with 3 bases in between. The CDR3 nucleotides read TGTGCCAGCAGTAAAAATCAGCCCCAGCATTTT. It yields the protein CASSKNQPQHF.

The chain links TRBV28 to TRBJ1-5, with unresolved D. The CDR3 is made up of 15 amino acids. From germline, CDR1 is MDHEN and CDR2 SYDVKM. V shed 4 bases and J shed 6 bases, with 16 bases lying between them. The CDR3 sequence: CASSSNIRRGQPQHF. The CDR3 DNA sequence: TGTGCCAGCAGTTCTAACATACGCCGAGGTCAGCCCCAGCATTTT.

The chain combines TRBV4-3 with TRBJ1-1; D gene unclear. The germline V gene has CDR1 LGHNA and CDR2 YSLEER. CDR3 length: 12 amino acids. V lost 1 base and J 5 bases, leaving 5 bases between the germline ends. CDR3 in DNA: TGCGCCAGCAGCCAAGGTCAGACTGAAGCTTTCTTT. Translating it yields CASSQGQTEAFF.

The chain links TRBV5-1 to TRBJ1-1, with D perhaps TRBD1 (5 bases). The V and J ends lost 2 bases and 4 bases respectively, with 21 bases between them. The germline V gene encodes CDR1 SGHRS and CDR2 YFSETQ. The CDR3 covers 17 residues. The CDR3 DNA follows: TGCGCCAGCAGCTTATTCACTGACAGTTTCCCGGGCACTGAAGCTTTCTTT. Translation: CASSLFTDSFPGTEAFF.

The chain uses TRBV11-2 and TRBJ2-5, with 8 bases lining up with TRBD2. The CDR3 spans 15 residues. With 6 bases clipped from V and 5 bases from J, the junction kept 11 bases outside the gene matches. From germline, CDR1 is SGHAT and CDR2 FQNNGV. CDR3 sequence reads: CASSWGSGRWETQYF. As DNA, the CDR3 is TGTGCCAGCAGTTGGGGGAGCGGGAGATGGGAGACCCAGTACTTC.

The J gene is TRBJ2-3, the V gene TRBV7-9, with 13 bases identical to TRBD2. The CDR3 length is 19 residues. Per germline, CDR1 SEHNR and CDR2 FQNEAQ (reference sequence). Trimming took 4 bases from V and 0 from J; bases not matched to a gene: 10. As DNA, the CDR3 is TGTGCCAGCAGCTCCCCCTACCCGGGACTAGCGGGAAGCACAGATACGCAGTATTTT. Protein product: CASSSPYPGLAGSTDTQYF. The whole variable domain, remainder taken from reference TRBV7-9 and TRBJ2-3, is DTGVSQNPRHKITKRGQNVTFRCDPISEHNRLYWYRQTLGQGPEFLTYFQNEAQLEKSRLLSDRFSAERPKGSFSTLEIQRTEQGDSAMYLCASSSPYPGLAGSTDTQYFGPGTRLTVL.

This chain uses TRBV2 with TRBJ1-5; D remains unclear. The germline CDR1 and CDR2 sequences are SNHLY and FYNNEI. Deletions cut 4 bases from V and 3 bases from J, with 7 bases between. This CDR3 region has 13 residues. This CDR3 is CASSGRSNQPQHF. Here the CDR3 DNA reads TGTGCCAGCAGTGGAAGGTCCAATCAGCCCCAGCATTTT.

CDR3 nucleotides: TGTGCCAGCAGCCAACCCACCGGGAACACCGGGGAGCTGTTTTTT. It specifies CASSQPTGNTGELFF. The chain has TRBV5-4 and TRBJ2-2; no definite D call. CDR1 and CDR2 (germline): SGHNT, YYREEE (reference sequence). V lost 4 bases, J lost 1 base, and 11 bases lay in between. The CDR3 length is 15 residues.

The chain couples TRBV6-1 to TRBJ1-4, with 7 positions matching TRBD1. The V gene end was trimmed by 4 bases and the J gene end by 5 bases; junction bases not matched to a gene: 7. Germline CDR1 is MNHNS and CDR2 is SASEGT. The CDR3 totals 15 residues. This chain's CDR3 is CASSVQTGWNEKLFF. The CDR3 nucleotides are TGTGCCAGCAGTGTTCAGACAGGGTGGAATGAAAAACTGTTTTTT.

This sequence joins TRBV4-3 and TRBJ2-7; 7 bases fit TRBD1. Germline CDR1 is LGHNA and CDR2 is YSLEER. The V gene end was trimmed by 0 bases and the J gene end by 6 bases; junction bases not matched to a gene: 8. The CDR3 runs to 15 residues. DNA of the CDR3: TGCGCCAGCAGCCAAGACGGCCAGGGGGAACTCGAGCAGTACTTC. Translating it yields CASSQDGQGELEQYF.

Note on this clone: The junction differs from germline at one of its ends, possibly a read error. The chain has TRBV6-4 and TRBJ2-3; D is uncertain. The CDR3 has 13 amino acids. The germline V gene encodes CDR1 MRHNA and CDR2 SNTAGT. For the CDR3, the DNA is TGTGCCAGCAGGGAAATAGGCACAGATATGCAGTATTTT. It encodes CASREIGTDMQYF.

V is TRBV5-1 and J is TRBJ2-6; TRBD2 matches 8 bases. The CDR3 has 19 amino acids. Germline trimming cut 0 bases from V and 1 base from J; bases unmatched to any gene: 9. Germline values: CDR1 SGHRS, CDR2 YFSETQ. CDR3 in amino acids: CASSLAPGLESSGANVLTF. The CDR3 bases are TGCGCCAGCAGCTTGGCCCCGGGACTAGAATCATCTGGGGCCAACGTCCTGACTTTC.

The chain carries TRBV7-3 and TRBJ2-1; possibly TRBD1 for D (5 bases). This CDR3 comprises 13 residues. V gave up 0 bases and J gave up 7 bases, with 7 bases separating them. From germline, CDR1 is SGHTA and CDR2 FQGTGA. The CDR3 reads CASSLTAGNEQFF. CDR3 in DNA: TGTGCCAGCAGCTTAACAGCAGGGAATGAGCAGTTCTTC.

The rearrangement uses TRBV11-3 and TRBJ2-7; D is unclear. V lost 5 bases and J 3 bases, leaving 20 bases between the germline ends. This CDR3 has 16 amino acids. Germline V gene lookup returns CDR1 SGHNT and CDR2 YENEEA. This CDR3 is CASSTKLGLIVYEQYF. As DNA, the CDR3 is TGTGCCAGCAGCACGAAATTAGGTCTTATAGTCTACGAGCAGTACTTC.

As regards this clone: This sample includes further DNA sequences coding for the same CDR3. This sequence joins TRBV6-9 and TRBJ2-7, with D possibly TRBD2 on 6 matching bases. The CDR3 totals 16 residues. In germline, CDR1 is MNHGY, CDR2 SVAAGI. Trimming pared 4 bases from V and 0 bases from J, leaving 16 bases between. The CDR3 here is CASSLGLSNHSYEQYF. The CDR3 DNA sequence: TGTGCCAGCAGTTTGGGACTCTCTAACCACTCCTACGAGCAGTACTTC.

The chain is built from TRBV6-5 and TRBJ1-5; a possible D gene is TRBD1 (5 bases). The germline V and J ends were trimmed by 4 bases and 8 bases, with 15 bases remaining between them. CDR1 is MNHEY and CDR2 is SVGAGI in the germline V gene. This CDR3 comprises 14 residues. This CDR3 is CASSWGPRNEPQHF. CDR3 DNA sequence: TGTGCCAGCAGTTGGGGACCCCGTAATGAGCCCCAGCATTTT.

The V and J genes are TRBV14 and TRBJ1-1; TRBD1 aligns across 8 bases. Germline V gene lookup returns CDR1 SGHDN and CDR2 FVKESK. The length of the CDR3 is 16 residues. Trimming removed 4 bases from V and 1 base from J; junction bases left unmatched: 8. The DNA of the CDR3 is TGTGCCAGCAGCCCTCGTCCCGGGACAGGGAACACTGAAGCTTTCTTT. Residues: CASSPRPGTGNTEAFF.

This CDR3 reads CASSRGQSYEQYF. CDR3 DNA: TGCGCCAGCAGCAGGGGACAGTCCTACGAGCAGTACTTC. The chain uses TRBV5-1 and TRBJ2-7; 7 nucleotides agree with TRBD1. Germline trimming cut 4 bases from V and 1 base from J; bases unmatched to any gene: 2. Germline lookup yields CDR1 SGHRS and CDR2 YFSETQ. The CDR3 contains 13 residues.

The rearrangement joins TRBV5-1 to TRBJ2-7; D unclear. Trimming took off 0 bases at V and 0 bases at J, with 13 bases between the two ends. The germline V gene has CDR1 SGHRS and CDR2 YFSETQ. This CDR3 spans 16 amino acids. The CDR3 DNA follows: TGCGCCAGCAGCTTGGGGGTAGGATGGACCTCCTACGAGCAGTACTTC. Amino acid sequence: CASSLGVGWTSYEQYF.

The V and J genes are TRBV5-8 and TRBJ2-3; no definite D call. Germline assignment: CDR1 SGHTS and CDR2 YDEGEE. The germline V and J ends were trimmed by 4 bases and 6 bases, with 6 bases remaining between them. This CDR3 has 11 residues. CDR3 nucleotides: TGTGCCAGCAGCCCCCACGATACGCAGTATTTT. It codes for CASSPHDTQYF.

This clone has only one observation. The V and J genes are TRBV4-3 and TRBJ2-5; TRBD2 agrees at 11 bases. V lost 0 bases, J lost 5 bases, and 5 bases stayed unmatched. CDR1 LGHNA and CDR2 YSLEER come from the germline V gene. There are 16 residues in the CDR3. The CDR3 DNA reads TGCGCCAGCAGCCAAGACAGCCCTAGCGGGGGGGAGACCCAGTACTTC. It specifies CASSQDSPSGGETQYF.